These T cell receptor beta chains were read from a single sample in a study of T cell repertoires in cytomegalovirus infection. TCRdb reprocessed the reads via MiXCR and lists one record per CDR3 protein. Counted here are 150,000 to 200,000 distinct CDR3 sequences, under 15% occurring once; the ten biggest clones make up approximately 30%. The sequencing input was PBMCs. The source of these receptors is a human donor in good health (CMV status not recorded). Some clones in this sample may be carry-over from other donors' samples. The CDR3 runs from the conserved cysteine through the conserved F or W. Each record gives: CDR3 DNA, CDR3 protein, V gene, J gene, clone size, D gene. The D gene is left open where the match is weak. Size tells how often a clone was seen (once, few, many) or the class of an expanded clone, and some rows leave it out.

TGTGCCAGCTCACCACCAGGGTTTGGTTCACCCCTCCACTTT	CASSPPGFGSPLHF	TRBV18	TRBJ1-6	many	.
TGTGCCAGCAGCCAAGATCACCTAGCGGTTACGGACACCGGGGAGCTGTTTTTT	CASSQDHLAVTDTGELFF	TRBV14	TRBJ2-2	.	TRBD2
TGCGCCAGCAGCCAAGATCCCACTGAGGGGTATGGCTACACCTTC	CASSQDPTEGYGYTF	TRBV4-3	TRBJ1-2	few	.
TGTGCCAGCAGCCAAAATGGCTACGAAGCCTACAATGAGCAGTTCTTC	CASSQNGYEAYNEQFF	TRBV7-3	TRBJ2-1	many	.
TGTGCCAGCAGCTTAGAGAGATGGAACGAGCAGTACTTC	CASSLERWNEQYF	TRBV11-3	TRBJ2-7	.	.
TGTGCCAGCAGCGTTGGCGGGACTCACTACGAGCAGTACTTC	CASSVGGTHYEQYF	TRBV9	TRBJ2-7	few	.
TGTGCCAGCACGGTACTGGTCACCGGGGAGCTGTTTTTT	CASTVLVTGELFF	TRBV7-8	TRBJ2-2	many	.
TGTGCCAGCAGCCAAGAAGGCGGCAACTCCTACGAGCAGTACTTC	CASSQEGGNSYEQYF	TRBV14	TRBJ2-7	few	.
TGTGCCAGCAGCTTAGCAGGAGGGAGCAATCAGCCCCAGCATTTT	CASSLAGGSNQPQHF	TRBV7-2	TRBJ1-5	many	.
TGCAGCGTTGCGGGCAGGGGTTTTCAAGAGACCCAGTACTTC	CSVAGRGFQETQYF	TRBV29-1	TRBJ2-5	.	.
TGTGCTAGTGCCCAGTTCGGGGTCGCTTCTAGCTATGGCTACACCTTC	CASAQFGVASSYGYTF	TRBV12-5	TRBJ1-2	many	.
TGTGCCAGCAGCGGCCCAGGGGCGGGAGACTACAATGAGCAGTTCTTC	CASSGPGAGDYNEQFF	TRBV5-4	TRBJ2-1	.	.
TGTGCCAGCAGTTTACTTCCTCGGACAACGATCCAAGAGACCCAGTACTTC	CASSLLPRTTIQETQYF	TRBV28	TRBJ2-5	few	.
TGCGCCAGCAGGTCATTGGGACAGGGAAAAGCTGAAGCTTTCTTT	CASRSLGQGKAEAFF	TRBV4-1	TRBJ1-1	many	TRBD1
TGTGCCAGCAGCCAAAGCAGCGGGAGGGTCAACGAGCAGTACTTC	CASSQSSGRVNEQYF	TRBV4-2	TRBJ2-7	few	TRBD2
TGTGCCAGCAGACCCCGGACTAGAAGTGAAGAGACCCAGTACTTC	CASRPRTRSEETQYF	TRBV6-1	TRBJ2-5	many	TRBD2